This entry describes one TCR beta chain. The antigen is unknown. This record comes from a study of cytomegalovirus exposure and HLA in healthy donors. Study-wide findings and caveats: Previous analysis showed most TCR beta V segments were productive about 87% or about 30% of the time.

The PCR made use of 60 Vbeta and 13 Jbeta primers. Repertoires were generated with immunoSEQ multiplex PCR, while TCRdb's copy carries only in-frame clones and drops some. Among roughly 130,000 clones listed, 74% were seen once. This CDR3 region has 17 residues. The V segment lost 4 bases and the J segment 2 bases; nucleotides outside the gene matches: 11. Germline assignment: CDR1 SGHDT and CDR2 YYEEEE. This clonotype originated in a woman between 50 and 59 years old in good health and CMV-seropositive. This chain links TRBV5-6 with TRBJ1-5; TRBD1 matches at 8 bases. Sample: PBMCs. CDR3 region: CASSRQGIGRGNQPQHF. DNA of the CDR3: TGTGCCAGCAGCCGACAGGGGATCGGTCGGGGCAATCAGCCCCAGCATTTT.